The 17 T cell receptor beta chains given below trace back to one sample, sequenced in a study of blood T cell repertoires in COVID-19. Some clones are missing from TCRdb's copy, which holds only in-frame ones; the method was immunoSEQ multiplex PCR. The repertoire has 500,000 to 600,000 clones, roughly 89% of them found once; the top ten carry roughly 8%. The sample taken for sequencing was peripheral blood. The origin of the receptors is a woman between 50 and 59 years old with COVID-19, enrolled during active disease.

The CDR3 sequence is CATSDFTEEETQYF. CDR3 sequence (DNA): TGTGCCACCAGTGATTTCACCGAGGAAGAGACCCAGTACTTC. The gene calls are TRBV24-1 and TRBJ2-5; the D is unclear. Germline V gives CDR1 KGHDR, CDR2 SFDVKD. V was clipped by 1 base and J by 3 bases, with 8 bases between them. The CDR3 is made up of 14 amino acids.

The chain combines TRBV11-2 with TRBJ2-7, with a possible D match to TRBD2 (5 bases). CDR1 is SGHAT, CDR2 FQNNGV, per germline. CDR3 size: 14 residues. With 3 bases removed from V and 3 bases from J, the gap between germline ends came to 12 bases. The CDR3 region has the DNA TGTGCCAGCAGCTTTTTTGGAGGTAGCTACGAGCAGTACTTC. Its protein is CASSFFGGSYEQYF.

V is TRBV3-1 (or the pseudogene TRBV3-2) and J is TRBJ1-2; no clear D. CDR1 is LGHDT, CDR2 YNNKEL, per germline (reference sequence). This CDR3 comprises 13 residues. The V end lost 3 bases, the J end lost 9 bases, and 14 bases lay between the germline ends. The CDR3 is CASSHMEGGSYTF. CDR3 DNA sequence: TGTGCCAGCAGCCACATGGAGGGCGGTAGCTACACCTTC.

CDR3 sequence (DNA): TGTGCCAGCAGCTTGGGTTGGGGGAGGACTCCCAACACCGGGGAGCTGTTTTTT. This codes for CASSLGWGRTPNTGELFF. The rearrangement links TRBV7-2 to TRBJ2-2, with a tentative D call TRBD2 (6 bases). CDR1 is SGHTA and CDR2 is FQGNSA in the germline V gene. The CDR3 is 18 residues long. Trimming removed 3 bases at V and 2 bases at J, with 19 bases between.

V is TRBV6-4 and J is TRBJ2-1, with a possible D match to TRBD2 (5 bases). The germline V gene has CDR1 MRHNA and CDR2 SNTAGT. V was clipped by 3 bases and J by 3 bases, with 12 bases between them. This CDR3 is built from 15 residues. The CDR3 coding sequence is TGTGCCAGCAGTGAAAGTACGGGGAGCTACAATGAGCAGTTCTTC. The encoded protein is CASSESTGSYNEQFF.

This chain uses TRBV20-1 with TRBJ2-1; D gene unclear. Trimming pared 3 bases from V and 7 bases from J, leaving 7 bases between. Germline lookup yields CDR1 DFQATT and CDR2 SNEGSKA (reference sequence). CDR3 length: 11 residues. The CDR3 DNA sequence: TGCAGTGCTAGTAACGGGAATGAGCAGTTCTTC. Encoded protein: CSASNGNEQFF.

This clone was picked up a small number of times. The CDR3 here is CASSPQDREAYGYTF. CDR3 nucleotide sequence: TGTGCCAGCAGCCCGCAGGACAGGGAGGCTTATGGCTACACCTTC. This chain links TRBV3-1 (or the pseudogene TRBV3-2) with TRBJ1-2; 8 bases are shared with TRBD1. This CDR3 comprises 15 residues. CDR1 is LGHDT, CDR2 YNNKEL, per germline (reference sequence). Trimming cost V 4 bases and J 5 bases; bases outside gene matches: 9.

The V call is TRBV7-2, the J call TRBJ2-7; maybe TRBD1 (5 bases). The CDR3 covers 14 residues. The V end was cut by 5 bases, the J end by 4 bases, with 15 bases between. Germline assignment: CDR1 SGHTA and CDR2 FQGNSA. Written as DNA, the CDR3 is TGTGCCAGCAGCGAACAGGTGTTCGTGTACGAGCAGTACTTC. Encoded protein: CASSEQVFVYEQYF. The variable domain in full, with the rest retrieved from reference TRBV7-2 and TRBJ2-7, is GAGVSQSPSNKVTEKGKDVELRCDPISGHTALYWYRQSLGQGLEFLIYFQGNSAPDKSGLPSDRFSAERTGGSVSTLTIQRTQQEDSAVYLCASSEQVFVYEQYFGPGTRLTVT.

The rearrangement links TRBV30 to TRBJ1-5; 9 bases align to TRBD1. CDR3 length: 14 amino acids. The germline gives CDR1 GTSNPN, CDR2 SVGIG (reference sequence). V gave up 5 bases and J gave up 4 bases; unmatched junction bases: 6. The CDR3 DNA sequence: TGTGCCTGGGACGTAGGACAGGGGAATCAGCCCCAGCATTTT. Its translation is CAWDVGQGNQPQHF.

Note on this clone: Because the CDR3's place on the DNA is in doubt, the DNA is left out and the CDR3 is given as listed by TCRdb. This chain uses TRBV19 with TRBJ1-5. The CDR3 totals 12 residues, both ends included. Germline V gene sequence: CDR1 LNHDA, CDR2 SQIVND (reference sequence). This CDR3 reads CASTSGDQPQHF.

The rearrangement joins TRBV7-2 to TRBJ2-7; TRBD2 might be the D (5 bases). Germline V gives CDR1 SGHTA, CDR2 FQGNSA. V lost 1 base and J lost 6, with 16 bases in between. This CDR3 has 15 amino acids. The CDR3 reads CASSLEVGLAPEQYF. The CDR3 DNA reads as TGTGCCAGCAGCTTAGAGGTAGGGCTAGCTCCCGAGCAGTACTTC.

The rearrangement links TRBV19 to TRBJ1-5; maybe TRBD1 (5 bases). V was pared by 5 bases and J by 5 bases, with 10 bases between. The CDR3 is 13 amino acids. The germline V gene has CDR1 LNHDA and CDR2 SQIVND (reference sequence). In nucleotides, the CDR3 is TGTGCCAGTAGTCAGACAGTTGATCAGCCCCAGCATTTT. This encodes CASSQTVDQPQHF.

This chain links TRBV11-2 with TRBJ1-1; D is perhaps TRBD1 (6 bases). V lost 3 bases to trimming and J lost 1 base, with 12 bases between them. CDR1 is SGHAT and CDR2 is FQNNGV in the germline V gene. The CDR3 is made up of 15 amino acids. CDR3 loop: CASSFTGSANTEAFF. For the CDR3, the DNA is TGTGCCAGCAGCTTCACAGGGTCGGCGAACACTGAAGCTTTCTTT.

The rearrangement uses TRBV11-2 and TRBJ2-7, with 8 bases identical to TRBD1. CDR3 size: 14 residues. Germline trimming cut 1 base from V and 2 bases from J; bases unmatched to any gene: 1. Germline CDR1 SGHAT, CDR2 FQNNGV. CDR3 nucleotide sequence: TGTGCCAGCAGCTTAGGGACAGGGCCCTACGAGCAGTACTTC. Translation: CASSLGTGPYEQYF.

The rearrangement links TRBV10-2 to TRBJ1-6; D possibly corresponds to TRBD1 (5 bases). The CDR3 loop spans 18 amino acids. Trimming pared 2 bases from V and 5 bases from J, leaving 19 bases between. Germline lookup yields CDR1 WSHSY and CDR2 SAAADI. The chain's CDR3 is CASSEHGGSSPNNSPLHF. CDR3 sequence (DNA): TGCGCCAGCAGTGAGCACGGGGGGTCCTCGCCTAATAATTCACCCCTCCACTTT.

The V and J genes are TRBV11-3 and TRBJ2-5, with D possibly being TRBD2 (7 bases). V was pared by 5 bases and J by 5 bases, with 15 bases between. Germline V gene sequence: CDR1 SGHNT, CDR2 YENEEA. This CDR3 contains 14 residues. The CDR3 protein is CASSPGGGMETQYF. The CDR3 coding sequence is TGTGCCAGCAGCCCGGGGGGCGGAATGGAGACCCAGTACTTC.

CDR3 sequence: CASRITGGKTEAFF. The CDR3, as DNA: TGCGCCAGCAGAATAACGGGGGGCAAGACTGAAGCTTTCTTT. This rearrangement joins TRBV5-1 to TRBJ1-1; possibly TRBD1 for D (6 bases). Germline-derived CDR1 and CDR2 are SGHRS and YFSETQ. The ends were cut back, 5 bases at V and 5 bases at J, with 16 bases in the middle. The CDR3 contains 14 residues. The complete variable domain, with remaining parts taken from reference TRBV5-1 and TRBJ1-1, reads KAGVTQTPRYLIKTRGQQVTLSCSPISGHRSVSWYQQTPGQGLQFLFEYFSETQRNKGNFPGRFSGRQFSNSRSEMNVSTLELGDSALYLCASRITGGKTEAFFGQGTRLTVV.